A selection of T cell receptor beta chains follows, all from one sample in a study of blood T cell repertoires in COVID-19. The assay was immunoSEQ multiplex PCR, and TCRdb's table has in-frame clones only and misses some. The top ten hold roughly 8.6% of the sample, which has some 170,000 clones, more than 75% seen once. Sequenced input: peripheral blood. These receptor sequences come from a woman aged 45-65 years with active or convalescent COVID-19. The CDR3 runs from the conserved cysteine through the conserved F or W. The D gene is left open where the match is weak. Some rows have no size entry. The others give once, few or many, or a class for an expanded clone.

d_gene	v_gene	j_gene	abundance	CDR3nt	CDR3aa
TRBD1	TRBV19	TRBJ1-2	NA	TGTGCCAGTGGACAGGGGACTAACTATGGCTACACCTTC	CASGQGTNYGYTF
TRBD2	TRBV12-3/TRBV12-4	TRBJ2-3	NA	TGTGCCAGTAGCGGGGATACGCAGTATTTT	CASSGDTQYF
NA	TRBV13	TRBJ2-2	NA	TGTGCCAGCAGTCACTTCACCGGGGAGCTGTTTTTT	CASSHFTGELFF
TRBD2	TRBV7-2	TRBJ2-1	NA	TGTGCCAGCAGCTCTCTAGCGGGATCCTACAATGAGCAGTTCTTC	CASSSLAGSYNEQFF
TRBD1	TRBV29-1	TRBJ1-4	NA	TGCAGCGTTCCCGGGACAGGGTTTGAAAAACTGTTTTTT	CSVPGTGFEKLFF
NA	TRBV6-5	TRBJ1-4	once	TGTGCCAGCAGCCGCGGGAACCTCCGGAATGAAAAACTGTTTTTT	CASSRGNLRNEKLFF
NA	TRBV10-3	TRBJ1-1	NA	TGTGCCATCAGTGAGCGGGTGGGGCCAGGGGTAAACACTGAAGCTTTCTTT	CAISERVGPGVNTEAFF
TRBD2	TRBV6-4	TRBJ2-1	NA	TGTGCCAGCAGTGAGGAGGGACTAGCGGGATACAATGAGCAGTTCTTC	CASSEEGLAGYNEQFF
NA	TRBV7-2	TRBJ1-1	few	TGTGCCAGCAGCTTACTCGGTGGAGCTTTCTTT	CASSLLGGAFF
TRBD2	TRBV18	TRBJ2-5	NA	TGTGCCAGCTCACCGAAACGGGGGGGCCAAGAGACCCAGTACTTC	CASSPKRGGQETQYF
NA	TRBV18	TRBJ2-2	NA	TGTGCCAGCTCACCACTTGCACGGGGAAACACCGGGGAGCTGTTTTTT	CASSPLARGNTGELFF
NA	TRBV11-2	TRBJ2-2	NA	TGTGCCAGCAGCCCCCTCCGGGGGTCGAACACCGGGGAGCTGTTTTTT	CASSPLRGSNTGELFF
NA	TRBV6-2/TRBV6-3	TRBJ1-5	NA	TGTGCCAGCAGTTCAGGGGGCAATCAGCCCCAGCATTTT	CASSSGGNQPQHF
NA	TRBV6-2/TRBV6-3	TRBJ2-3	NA	TGTGCCAGCAGTTACTGGGGCGCCACAGATACGCAGTATTTT	CASSYWGATDTQYF
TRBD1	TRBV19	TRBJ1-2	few	TGTGCCAGTAGTCCATCCACCGGGACAGGGTATGACTATGGCTACACCTTC	CASSPSTGTGYDYGYTF
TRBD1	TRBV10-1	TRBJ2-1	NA	TGCGCCAGCAGGGGTAGGGTCGACAGGGCCCATGAGCAGTTCTTC	CASRGRVDRAHEQFF
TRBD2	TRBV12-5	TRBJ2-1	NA	TGTGCTAGTGGTTTGGGGGGTCAGCGGGGAGAGCAGTTCTTC	CASGLGGQRGEQFF
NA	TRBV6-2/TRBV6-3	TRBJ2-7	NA	TGTGCCAGCAGTCAGACACCCTCGGAGCAGTACTTC	CASSQTPSEQYF
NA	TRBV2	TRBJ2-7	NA	TGTGCCAGCCTTCTCCCCCGGGAGTTTTACGAGCAGTACTTC	CASLLPREFYEQYF
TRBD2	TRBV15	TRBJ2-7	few	TGTGCCACCAGCAGAGATGGGGGACTAGCGTCCTACGAGCAGTACTTC	CATSRDGGLASYEQYF
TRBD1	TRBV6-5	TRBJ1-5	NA	TGTGCCAGCAGGACAGGGGGGAATCAGCCCCAGCATTTT	CASRTGGNQPQHF
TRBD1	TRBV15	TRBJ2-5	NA	TGTGCCACCAGCAGAGAGGGACAGGGACAAGAGACCCAGTACTTC	CATSREGQGQETQYF
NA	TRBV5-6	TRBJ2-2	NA	TGTGCCAGCCTCTTAGGCGGGACCGGGGAGCTGTTTTTT	CASLLGGTGELFF
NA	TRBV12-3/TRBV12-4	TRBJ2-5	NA	TGTGCCAGCAGTAGGGGTTTCCAAGAGACCCAGTACTTC	CASSRGFQETQYF
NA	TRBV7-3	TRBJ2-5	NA	TGTGCCAGCAGCACCGGGACTCGCCTTGGGGAGACCCAGTACTTC	CASSTGTRLGETQYF
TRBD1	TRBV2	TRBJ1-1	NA	TGTGCCAGCATCCAAGACGGGACAGGGCGCGGAGCTTTCTTT	CASIQDGTGRGAFF
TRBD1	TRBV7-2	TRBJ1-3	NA	TGTGCCAGCAGCTTACAGGGACAGGACACCATATATTTT	CASSLQGQDTIYF
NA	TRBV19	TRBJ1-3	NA	TGTGCCAGTAACACAGCTACTGGAAACACCATATATTTT	CASNTATGNTIYF
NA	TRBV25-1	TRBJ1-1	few	TGTGCCAGCAGTGAATTGGGCAGTGTGAACACTGAAGCTTTCTTT	CASSELGSVNTEAFF
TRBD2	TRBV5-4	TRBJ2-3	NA	TGTGCCAGCAGTTTAGCGGGGGGATCCACAGATACGCAGTATTTT	CASSLAGGSTDTQYF
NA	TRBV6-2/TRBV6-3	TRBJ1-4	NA	TGTGCCAGCAGCCGGGTGGAGGCAAATGAAAAACTGTTTTTT	CASSRVEANEKLFF